Listed below are T cell receptor beta chains from one sample, sequenced in a study of radiation and T cells in renal cell carcinoma. Here immunoSEQ multiplex PCR was the method, and the copy in TCRdb shows in-frame clones only, minus some. This table has approximately 100,000 clones, approximately 86% appearing once. Here the sequenced sample was blood, taken from a patient whose treatment included radiotherapy and nephrectomy. Receptors originate from a man aged 45 to 65 with renal cell carcinoma. Both conserved end residues are part of each CDR3. A D gene is named only where the DNA matches it firmly. Rows may omit the clone size; those that give it use once, few, many or a size class.

TRBJ2-7 - TRBV2 TRBD1 TGTGCCAGCAGTGAAGGGACAGGTCCCTCATACGAGCAGTACTTC CASSEGTGPSYEQYF
TRBJ2-5 - TRBV4-3 - TGCGCCAGCAGCCCCGGACGGGGGGCCTTCCAAGAGACCCAGTACTTC CASSPGRGAFQETQYF
TRBJ1-6 few TRBV6-6 - TGTGCCAGCAAGCAGGGTAGGCATTCACCCCTCCACTTT CASKQGRHSPLHF
TRBJ1-5 - TRBV28 - TGTGCCAGCAATTCACAGGGAAATGGTCAGCCCCAGCATTTT CASNSQGNGQPQHF
TRBJ2-3 - TRBV6-1 - TGTGCCAGCAGTGCGCTCGGTCAGGGTGGCACAGATACGCAGTATTTT CASSALGQGGTDTQYF
TRBJ1-2 - TRBV28 - TGTGCCAGCAGTACCTCATCCGGGGGGTTAAATGGCTACACCTTC CASSTSSGGLNGYTF
TRBJ2-7 - TRBV5-1 - TGCGCCAGCAGCCGGGGAGGTTCGTACGAGCAGTACTTC CASSRGGSYEQYF
TRBJ2-7 - TRBV5-1 TRBD1 TGCGCCAGCAGCTTGGCCAGGGACAGGGTCACCTACGAGCAGTACTTC CASSLARDRVTYEQYF
TRBJ2-5 - TRBV2 TRBD2 TGTGCCAGCAGTGAAGATCAGGAAGGACTAGCGGAAGAGACCCAGTACTTC CASSEDQEGLAEETQYF
TRBJ2-7 - TRBV7-9 - TGTGCCAGCAGCTTAGGGATCCCCGCATCGGGGGAGCAGTACTTC CASSLGIPASGEQYF
TRBJ2-1 - TRBV29-1 - TGCAGCGTTATGAGGATAGGGCCCCGGGGCAATGAGCAGTTCTTC CSVMRIGPRGNEQFF
TRBJ1-2 - TRBV6-5 - TGTGCCAGCAGTCAGGGATTCTATGGCTACACCTTC CASSQGFYGYTF
TRBJ1-6 once TRBV27 - TGTGCCAGCAGTTTTTATGTCAATTCACCCCTCCACTTT CASSFYVNSPLHF
TRBJ1-2 - TRBV5-1 - TGCGCCAGCAGCCTCGGGACGGGGAGCTATGGCTACACCTTC CASSLGTGSYGYTF
TRBJ1-1 once TRBV5-1 - TGCGCCAGCAGCCCGGGACCCGATTTCCCTGAAGCTTTCTTT CASSPGPDFPEAFF
TRBJ2-3 - TRBV19 TRBD1 TGTGCCAGTTTACAGGGGGTCGGCACAGATACGCAGTATTTT CASLQGVGTDTQYF
TRBJ1-5 - TRBV6-5 - TGTGCCAGCAGTTACTCGTTAGACGATCAGCCCCAGCATTTT CASSYSLDDQPQHF
TRBJ1-3 - TRBV2 - TGTGCCAGCAGTTTGGGGGACCCTGGAAACACCATATATTTT CASSLGDPGNTIYF
TRBJ1-1 few TRBV18 - TGTGCCAGCTCACCTTATGGTGCTGAAGCTTTCTTT CASSPYGAEAFF
TRBJ2-1 - TRBV15 TRBD1 TGTGCCACCAGCAGAGAGACAGGGTCCTACAATGAGCAGTTCTTC CATSRETGSYNEQFF
TRBJ2-3 - TRBV10-3 - TGTGCCATCAGTGATGGGTACACAGATACGCAGTATTTT CAISDGYTDTQYF
TRBJ2-2 - TRBV19 - TGTGCCAGTAGTAGGCAGGTAGAAGGCGGGGAGCTGTTTTTT CASSRQVEGGELFF
TRBJ2-1 - TRBV25-1 - TGTGCCAGCAAGGACACCTACAATGAGCAGTTCTTC CASKDTYNEQFF
TRBJ2-6 - TRBV4-1 - TGCGCCAGCAGCCAAGATCGGGCGGTTCTGTTCTCTGGGGCCAACGTCCTGACTTTC CASSQDRAVLFSGANVLTF
TRBJ1-1 - TRBV30 TRBD1 TGTGCCTGGGGACAGGGGCGGTACGCTGAAGCTTTCTTT CAWGQGRYAEAFF
TRBJ2-1 few TRBV19 TRBD2 TGTGCCAGTAGCGCCGGGACTAGCGTAGGAGAGCAGTTCTTC CASSAGTSVGEQFF
TRBJ2-3 - TRBV19 - TGTGCCAGTAGTCCCAGGGGACAAGTTAGCACAGATACGCAGTATTTT CASSPRGQVSTDTQYF
TRBJ1-1 few TRBV5-1 - TGCGCCAGCAGCTTGGTTACGAACACTGAAGCTTTCTTT CASSLVTNTEAFF
TRBJ2-1 once TRBV30 - TGTGCCTGGAGTAACTATGAGCAGTTCTTC CAWSNYEQFF
TRBJ1-2 once TRBV19 - TGTGCCAGTAGTATCTATCAGGGGTTGGCCTATGGCTACACCTTC CASSIYQGLAYGYTF
TRBJ2-3 - TRBV6-5 - TGTGCCAGCAGTTACTCGAACGCCGTCGATACGCAGTATTTT CASSYSNAVDTQYF
TRBJ2-7 - TRBV5-1 - TGCGCCAGCAGCCCCCGGAGGCCTAACGGCGAGCAGTACTTC CASSPRRPNGEQYF
TRBJ2-3 - TRBV9 - TGTGCCAGCAGCGTAGGACAGCTGATCACAGATACGCAGTATTTT CASSVGQLITDTQYF
TRBJ2-1 - TRBV9 TRBD2 TGTGCCAGCAGCGGGAGCGGGGGGATAATCGAAAATGAGCAGTTCTTC CASSGSGGIIENEQFF
TRBJ1-2 - TRBV2 - TGTGCCAGCAGTCCGGGGGGGCGGACGTCTGGCTACACCTTC CASSPGGRTSGYTF
TRBJ1-5 - TRBV2 - TGTGCCAGCAGTGGGACAGACAATAGCAATCAGCCCCAGCATTTT CASSGTDNSNQPQHF
TRBJ1-4 - TRBV25-1 - TGTGCCAGCAGTGAACGTCCGGGCACAACTAATGAAAAACTGTTTTTT CASSERPGTTNEKLFF
TRBJ1-3 - TRBV6-5 - TGTGCCAGCAGTTGGTCCAGGGCGGGTAACACCATATATTTT CASSWSRAGNTIYF
TRBJ1-4 - TRBV5-6 - TGTGCCAGCAGCTTGGCGTGGGGGTATGGGGAAAAACTGTTTTTT CASSLAWGYGEKLFF
TRBJ1-1 - TRBV5-1 - TGCGCCAGCAGCTTGGGGCAGGGAGAGAACACTGAAGCTTTCTTT CASSLGQGENTEAFF
TRBJ1-1 - TRBV19 - TGTGCCAGTAGCCCTGGGAGGAACACTGAAGCTTTCTTT CASSPGRNTEAFF
TRBJ1-1 few TRBV7-9 - TGTGCCAGCAGTCGACAGGCGGAGACTGAAGCTTTCTTT CASSRQAETEAFF
TRBJ2-2 - TRBV11-3 - TGTGCCAGCAGCCGGGGACAAGCGAACACCGGGGAGCTGTTTTTT CASSRGQANTGELFF
TRBJ2-1 - TRBV6-1 TRBD2 TGTGCCAGCAGTGAGTCCGTAGCGGGAGGGCCCTATGAGCAGTTCTTC CASSESVAGGPYEQFF
TRBJ2-3 - TRBV5-1 - TGCGCCAGCAGTGTGGGCCTGAGCACAGATACGCAGTATTTT CASSVGLSTDTQYF
TRBJ1-2 few TRBV29-1 - TGCAGCGTTGAGAGGGGGACATACTATGGCTACACCTTC CSVERGTYYGYTF
TRBJ2-1 - TRBV7-2 TRBD1 TGTGCCAGCAGCTCCGGACAGGGAAGTCCGTCCTACAATGAGCAGTTCTTC CASSSGQGSPSYNEQFF
TRBJ1-4 - TRBV5-6 - TGTGCCAGCAGCTTGGAACAGGGACTAACTAATGAAAAACTGTTTTTT CASSLEQGLTNEKLFF
TRBJ2-7 - TRBV4-1 - TGCGCCAGCAGTTTCGCGGGCTCCTACGAGCAGTACTTC CASSFAGSYEQYF
TRBJ1-2 - TRBV6-6 - TGTGCCAGCAGTTGGGATGGGGCCGGCTACACCTTC CASSWDGAGYTF
TRBJ2-5 - TRBV14 - TGTGCCAGCAGCCAAGAGGTCCAGTCGCGGGACCAAGAGACCCAGTACTTC CASSQEVQSRDQETQYF
TRBJ2-5 - TRBV29-1 - TGCAGCGGACGGGGGCGGGAGACCCAGTACTTC CSGRGRETQYF
TRBJ2-3 - TRBV4-2 - TGTGCCAGCAGCCAAGAAGTTGCAGATACGCAGTATTTT CASSQEVADTQYF
TRBJ2-7 - TRBV5-5 - TGTGCCAGCAGCTCGGGTATCGGGAGTACCTACGAGCAGTACTTC CASSSGIGSTYEQYF
TRBJ1-3 - TRBV18 - TGTGCCAGCTCACCCACCGGAGCGCTCCTCTCTGGAAACACCATATATTTT CASSPTGALLSGNTIYF